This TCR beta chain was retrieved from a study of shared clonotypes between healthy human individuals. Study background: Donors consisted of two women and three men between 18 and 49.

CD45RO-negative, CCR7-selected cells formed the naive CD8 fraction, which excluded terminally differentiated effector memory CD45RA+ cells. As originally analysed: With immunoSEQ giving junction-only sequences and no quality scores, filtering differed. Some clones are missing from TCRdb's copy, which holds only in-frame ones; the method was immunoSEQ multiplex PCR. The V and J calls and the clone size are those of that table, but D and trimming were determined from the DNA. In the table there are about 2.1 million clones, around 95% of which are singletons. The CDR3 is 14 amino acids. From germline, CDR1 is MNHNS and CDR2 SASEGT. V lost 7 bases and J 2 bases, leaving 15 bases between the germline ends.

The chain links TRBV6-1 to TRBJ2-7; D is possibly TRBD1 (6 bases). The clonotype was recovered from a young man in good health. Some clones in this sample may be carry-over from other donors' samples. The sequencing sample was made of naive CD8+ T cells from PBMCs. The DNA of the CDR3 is TGTGCCAGCACCAAACAGGGTATTGCCTACGAGCAGTACTTC. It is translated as CASTKQGIAYEQYF.